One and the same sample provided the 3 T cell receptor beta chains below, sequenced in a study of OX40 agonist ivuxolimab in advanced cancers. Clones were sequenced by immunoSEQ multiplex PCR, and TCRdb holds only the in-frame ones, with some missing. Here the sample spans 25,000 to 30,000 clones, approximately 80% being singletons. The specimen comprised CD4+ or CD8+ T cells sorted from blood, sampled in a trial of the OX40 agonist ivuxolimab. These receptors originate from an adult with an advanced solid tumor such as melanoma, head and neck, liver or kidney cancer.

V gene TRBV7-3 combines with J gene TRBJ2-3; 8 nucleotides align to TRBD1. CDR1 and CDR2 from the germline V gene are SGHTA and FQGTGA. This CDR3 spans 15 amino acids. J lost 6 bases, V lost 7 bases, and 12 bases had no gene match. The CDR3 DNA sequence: TGTGCCAGCACCAAAGAGGGACAGGCGGGGGATACGCAGTATTTT. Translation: CASTKEGQAGDTQYF. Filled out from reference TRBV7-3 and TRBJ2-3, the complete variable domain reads GAGVSQTPSNKVTEKGKYVELRCDPISGHTALYWYRQSLGQGPEFLIYFQGTGAADDSGLPNDRFFAVRPEGSVSTLKIQRTERGDSAVYLCASTKEGQAGDTQYFGPGTRLTVL.

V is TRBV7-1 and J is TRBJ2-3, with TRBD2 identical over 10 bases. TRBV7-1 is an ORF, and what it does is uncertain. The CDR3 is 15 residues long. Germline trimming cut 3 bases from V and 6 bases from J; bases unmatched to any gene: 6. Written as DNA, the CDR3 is TGTGCCAGCAGCTCCGTTCCTAGCGGGGGTGATACGCAGTATTTT. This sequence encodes CASSSVPSGGDTQYF.

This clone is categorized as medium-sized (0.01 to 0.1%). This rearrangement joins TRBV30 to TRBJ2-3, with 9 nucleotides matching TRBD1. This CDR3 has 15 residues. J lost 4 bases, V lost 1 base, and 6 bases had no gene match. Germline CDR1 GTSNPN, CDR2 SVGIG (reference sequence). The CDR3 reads CAWSAGTGLADTQYF. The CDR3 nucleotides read TGTGCCTGGAGTGCCGGGACAGGGCTCGCAGATACGCAGTATTTT.